This TCR beta chain appears in the sequencing data of a study of blood T cell repertoires in COVID-19. This clone was counted a few times. Data came from immunoSEQ multiplex PCR; TCRdb stores just in-frame clones and leaves some out. The sample has 200,000 to 300,000 clones, about nine tenths seen once; the top ten hold around 1.5%. There are 15 residues in the CDR3. Germline V gives CDR1 LGHNA, CDR2 YSLEER. Trimming took off 0 bases at V and 4 bases at J, with 9 bases between the two ends. This chain uses TRBV4-3 with TRBJ2-2; a possible D gene is TRBD1 (6 bases). The source material was peripheral blood. This receptor was identified in a woman aged 40 to 50 who had recovered from COVID-19. CDR3 amino acids: CASSQEQGTTGELFF. In nucleotides, the CDR3 is TGCGCCAGCAGCCAAGAACAGGGTACCACCGGGGAGCTGTTTTTT.